The TCR beta chain described here comes from a study of siplizumab effects on memory and regulatory T cells. The method was immunoSEQ multiplex PCR; TCRdb's version includes in-frame clones alone and lacks a portion of them. Of roughly 100,000 clones detected, about 93% appear once; the ten largest clones hold around 0.29%. About this clone itself: Its target is not known.

Points from the study as a whole: There were only a minor fraction of alloreactive clones that mapped to unstimulated subsets. Naive T cells looked more diverse than memory cells, and they looked like major contributors to the alloresponse. Proliferating Tregs from siplizumab cultures lacked functional confirmation of suppression.

Deletions cut 3 bases from V and 5 bases from J, with 10 bases between. The length of the CDR3 is 12 residues. Germline assignment: CDR1 SQVTM and CDR2 ANQGSEA. The chain combines TRBV29-1 with TRBJ1-1, with D possibly being TRBD1 (5 bases). The sequence came from a human donor in good health. The material sequenced was CD4+ T cells sorted from blood. For the CDR3, the DNA is TGCAGCGTTGAGAAGCAGGGAACTGAAGCTTTCTTT. Its protein is CSVEKQGTEAFF.